A single sample gave rise to the 5 T cell receptor beta chains below, sequenced in a study of shared clonotypes between healthy human individuals. Generated by immunoSEQ multiplex PCR, the TCRdb table keeps only in-frame clones and is missing some. The sample contains about a million clones, approximately 80% of which appear only once. Sequences were obtained from memory CD4+ T cells from PBMCs. Subset: CD45RA-negative fraction. The receptor set was obtained from a man between 18 and 35 years old in good health. Some clones in this sample may be carry-over from other donors' samples.

This clone was counted a single time. The rearrangement uses TRBV12-5 and TRBJ2-2, with D tentatively TRBD1 (6 bases). The V gene's germline CDR1 is LGHNT and CDR2 FRNRAP. V was trimmed by 4 bases and J by 0 bases, leaving 12 bases between them. This CDR3 is 16 amino acids long. This CDR3 is CASGYGQLSNTGELFF. CDR3 sequence (DNA): TGTGCTAGTGGTTACGGACAGCTGTCGAACACCGGGGAGCTGTTTTTT.

The chain recombines TRBV5-1 with TRBJ2-5; D not resolved. The ends were cut back, 0 bases at V and 5 bases at J, with 17 bases in the middle. CDR1 and CDR2 (germline): SGHRS, YFSETQ. The CDR3 has 16 amino acids. CDR3 DNA: TGCGCCAGCAGCTTGGAAGGCTCCACCGGTAGGGAGACCCAGTACTTC. Translated, it gives CASSLEGSTGRETQYF.

The rearrangement links TRBV9 to TRBJ2-1; 11 bases agree with TRBD2. This CDR3 has 16 amino acids. Germline values: CDR1 SGDLS, CDR2 YYNGEE. The J segment lost 8 bases and the V segment lost 2 bases, leaving 9 bases of the junction unmatched. Written as DNA, the CDR3 is TGTGCCAGCAGCGTCGGGCGACTAGCGGGAAACGATGAGCAGTTCTTC. This gives the protein CASSVGRLAGNDEQFF.

The chain is built from TRBV28 and TRBJ2-3, with D perhaps given as TRBD1 or TRBD2 (5 bases each). The CDR3 contains 15 residues. V lost 5 bases, J lost 4 bases, and 16 bases lay in between. Germline CDR1 reads MDHEN; CDR2 reads SYDVKM. CDR3 DNA: TGTGCCAGCAGTCGCACTCGGGGCGGCGCAGATACGCAGTATTTT. The encoded protein is CASSRTRGGADTQYF.

This chain links TRBV5-1 with TRBJ2-1; maybe TRBD2 (5 bases). V gave up 0 bases and J gave up 5 bases, with 15 bases separating them. The CDR3 is 16 residues long. Germline V gives CDR1 SGHRS, CDR2 YFSETQ. The CDR3 DNA is TGCGCCAGCAGCTTGGGGACTTCTGTGGCAAACAATGAGCAGTTCTTC. It translates to CASSLGTSVANNEQFF.